This record concerns one TCR beta chain sequence. The antigen remains undetermined. This entry is derived from a study of blood T cells in healthy people across ages. The CDR3 consists of 13 residues. V gave up 3 bases and J gave up 1 base, with 6 bases separating them. CDR1 KGHSH and CDR2 LQKENI come from the germline V gene. Whole-study findings and limits: Across samples, TCR beta diversity tracked strongly with naive T cell percentage. Per-million-T-cell TCR beta diversity fell roughly linearly with age. From one million sequenced T cells, diversity estimates were lower bounds.

Together with a sample-barcoded 5' primer, a J-beta primer mix was included in a second PCR lasting about 6 to 11 cycles. Using its own MiXCR run on the 5' RACE reads, TCRdb lists one record per CDR3 protein. The sample lists 700,000 to 800,000 distinct CDR3 sequences, 35% to 45% occurring once. The chain uses TRBV18 and TRBJ2-5; D gene uncertain. This receptor was obtained from a woman in her sixties in good health. Sequenced: blood. The CDR3 is CASSPTPQETQYF. CDR3 coding DNA: TGTGCCAGCTCACCGACCCCCCAAGAGACCCAGTACTTC.